This entry describes one T cell receptor beta chain. Its antigen is undetermined. V shed 8 bases and J shed 7 bases, with 11 bases lying between them. This CDR3 is built from 11 residues. From germline, CDR1 is SGHTA and CDR2 FQGNSA. TCRdb reanalysed the reads using MiXCR and keeps one entry per CDR3 protein. The sample yields some 590,000 distinct CDR3 sequences, 40% seen once. The data are from a study of T cell repertoires in cytomegalovirus infection. Study overall: Newly reported HLA-C-restricted and thoroughly characterized HLA-B-restricted CMV epitopes were employed. Through public TCR beta signatures, both CMV infection and matching HLA type were indicated.

Study outcomes and limitations: Cumulated frequencies of public TCR beta families served to identify carriers of CMV plus the relevant HLA. HLA-C-restricted, CMV-specific TCR beta clonotypes were dominant ex vivo.

The J gene is TRBJ2-5, the V gene TRBV7-2; D is possibly TRBD1 or TRBD2 (5 bases each). This clonotype was sampled from a human donor in good health (CMV status not recorded). Some clones in this sample may be carry-over from other donors' samples. The sample in question was cultured PBMCs, obtained from culture after CMV antigen stimulation. The CDR3 DNA reads TGTGCCAGCGGGGCGGGCGGGACCCAGTACTTC. Translating gives CASGAGGTQYF.